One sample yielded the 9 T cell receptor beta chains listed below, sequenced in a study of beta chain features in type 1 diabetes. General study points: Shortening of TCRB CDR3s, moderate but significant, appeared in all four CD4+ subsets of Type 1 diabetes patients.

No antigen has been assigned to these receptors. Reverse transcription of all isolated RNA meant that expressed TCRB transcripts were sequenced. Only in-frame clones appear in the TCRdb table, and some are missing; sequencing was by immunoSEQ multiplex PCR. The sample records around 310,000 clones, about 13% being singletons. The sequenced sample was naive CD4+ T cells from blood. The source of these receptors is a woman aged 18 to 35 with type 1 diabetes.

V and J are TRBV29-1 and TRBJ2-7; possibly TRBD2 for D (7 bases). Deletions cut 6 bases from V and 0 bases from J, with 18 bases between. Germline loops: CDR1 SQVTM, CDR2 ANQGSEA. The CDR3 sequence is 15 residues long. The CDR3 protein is CSVPGGGPSSYEQYF. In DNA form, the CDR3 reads TGCAGCGTCCCCGGCGGGGGCCCCAGCTCCTACGAGCAGTACTTC.

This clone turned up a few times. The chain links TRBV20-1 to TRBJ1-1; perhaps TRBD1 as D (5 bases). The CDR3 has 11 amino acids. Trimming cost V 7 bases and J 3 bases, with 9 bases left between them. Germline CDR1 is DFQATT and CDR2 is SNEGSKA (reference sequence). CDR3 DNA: TGCAGTGTTCCGGGGGACACTGAAGCTTTCTTT. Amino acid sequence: CSVPGDTEAFF.

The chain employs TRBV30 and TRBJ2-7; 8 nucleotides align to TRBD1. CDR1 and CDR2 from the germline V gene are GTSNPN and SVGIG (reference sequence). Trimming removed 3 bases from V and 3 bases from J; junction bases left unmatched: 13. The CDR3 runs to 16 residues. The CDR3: CAWRKKIGTGYYEQYF. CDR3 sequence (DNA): TGTGCCTGGAGGAAGAAAATTGGGACAGGTTACTACGAGCAGTACTTC.

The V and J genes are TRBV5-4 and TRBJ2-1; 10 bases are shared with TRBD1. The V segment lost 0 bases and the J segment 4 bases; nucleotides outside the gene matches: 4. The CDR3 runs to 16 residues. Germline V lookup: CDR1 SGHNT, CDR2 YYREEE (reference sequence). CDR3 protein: CASSLEPGQGYNEQFF. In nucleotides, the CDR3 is TGTGCCAGCAGCTTGGAGCCGGGACAGGGGTACAATGAGCAGTTCTTC. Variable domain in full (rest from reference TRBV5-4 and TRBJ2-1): ETGVTQSPTHLIKTRGQQVTLRCSSQSGHNTVSWYQQALGQGPQFIFQYYREEENGRGNFPPRFSGLQFPNYSSELNVNALELDDSALYLCASSLEPGQGYNEQFFGPGTRLTVL.

The CDR3 sequence: CASSLVGSSYEQYV. DNA for the CDR3: TGTGCCAGCAGCTTGGTAGGGAGCTCCTACGAGCAGTACGTC. The chain links TRBV5-6 to TRBJ2-7; weak D call: TRBD2 (5 bases). This CDR3 is 14 amino acids long. Germline lookup yields CDR1 SGHDT and CDR2 YYEEEE. V was cut by 0 bases and J by 0 bases, with 7 bases left in between.

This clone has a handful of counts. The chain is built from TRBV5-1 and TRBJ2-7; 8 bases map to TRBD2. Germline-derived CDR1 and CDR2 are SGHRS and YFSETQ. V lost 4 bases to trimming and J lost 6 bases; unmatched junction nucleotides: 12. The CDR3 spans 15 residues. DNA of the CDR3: TGCGCCAGCAGCGCGTCGGGAGGGAGAGGCTCCGAGCAGTACTTC. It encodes CASSASGGRGSEQYF.

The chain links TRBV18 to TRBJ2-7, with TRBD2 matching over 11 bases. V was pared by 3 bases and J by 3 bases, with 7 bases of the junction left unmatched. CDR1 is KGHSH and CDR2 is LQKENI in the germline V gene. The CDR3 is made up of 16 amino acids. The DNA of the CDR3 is TGTGCCAGCTCACCTTATAGCGGGAGGGCCTTCTACGAGCAGTACGTC. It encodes CASSPYSGRAFYEQYV.

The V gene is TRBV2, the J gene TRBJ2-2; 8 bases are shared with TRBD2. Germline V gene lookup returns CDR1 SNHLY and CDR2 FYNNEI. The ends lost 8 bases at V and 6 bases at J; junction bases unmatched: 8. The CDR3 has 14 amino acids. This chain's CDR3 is CASGSGSWSGELFF. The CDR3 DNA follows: TGTGCCAGCGGGAGCGGGAGTTGGTCCGGGGAGCTGTTTTTT. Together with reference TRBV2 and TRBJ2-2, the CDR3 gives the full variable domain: EPEVTQTPSHQVTQMGQEVILRCVPISNHLYFYWYRQILGQKVEFLVSFYNNEISEKSEIFDDQFSVERPDGSNFTLKIRSTKLEDSAMYFCASGSGSWSGELFFGEGSRLTVL.

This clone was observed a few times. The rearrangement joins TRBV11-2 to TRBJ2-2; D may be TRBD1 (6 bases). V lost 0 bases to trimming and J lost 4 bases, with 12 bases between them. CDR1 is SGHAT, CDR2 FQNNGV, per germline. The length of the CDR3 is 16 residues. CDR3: CASSLDGTPGTGELFF. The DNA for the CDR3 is TGTGCCAGCAGCTTAGATGGGACACCAGGCACCGGGGAGCTGTTTTTT.